Listed below are T cell receptor beta chains from one sample, sequenced in a study of T cell repertoires in cytomegalovirus infection. TCRdb recomputed calls from the reads with MiXCR, one row per CDR3 protein. The sample has about 490,000 distinct CDR3 sequences; more than 15% are singletons. Specimen: CD8+ T cells from PBMCs. The receptors here all came from a human donor in good health (CMV status not recorded). Some clones in this sample may be carry-over from other donors' samples. The CDR3 runs from the conserved cysteine through the conserved F or W. A D gene is named only where the DNA matches it firmly. Clone size is stated in some rows and not others, as once, few, many or a class when expanded.

TRBJ1-4,.,TRBV28,.,TGTGCCAGCAGCCCACGACTGCAGACACTACGGGGTAATGAAAAACTGTTTTTT,CASSPRLQTLRGNEKLFF
TRBJ2-1,.,TRBV24-1,TRBD2,TGTGCCACCAGTGACCCGACTAGCGGGATGTACAATGAGCAGTTCTTC,CATSDPTSGMYNEQFF
TRBJ1-1,many,TRBV11-2,.,TGTGCCAGCAGCTTCTACGAAGCTTTCTTT,CASSFYEAFF
TRBJ2-5,many,TRBV20-1,.,TGCAGTGCTAGAGATGGGACCCAGTACTTC,CSARDGTQYF
TRBJ1-4,.,TRBV5-6,.,TGTGCCAGCAGCTTGGATGGCAGCTCGAATGAAAAACTGTTTTTT,CASSLDGSSNEKLFF
TRBJ2-1,.,TRBV19,.,TGTGCCAGTAGTAGGGACCCAAACAATGAGCAGTTCTTC,CASSRDPNNEQFF
TRBJ2-1,many,TRBV4-1,.,TGCGCCAGCAGCCAAGTGTATCAGGGAGGAACCTACAATGAGCAGTTCTTC,CASSQVYQGGTYNEQFF
TRBJ2-3,.,TRBV3-1,TRBD2,TGTGCCAGCAGCCAAGATTGGGGAGCGGGAGGGATATCGGCGTCAGATACGCAGTATTTT,CASSQDWGAGGISASDTQYF
TRBJ2-7,many,TRBV28,.,TGTGCCAGCAGTTTGGGCCACTACGAGCAGTACTTC,CASSLGHYEQYF
TRBJ1-5,.,TRBV7-8,.,TGTGCTAGAAGGCTACAGGAAAGTAGCAATCAGCCCCAGCATTTT,CARRLQESSNQPQHF
TRBJ1-6,many,TRBV7-8,.,TGTGCCAGCAGCGGGGAAGGGAGATCACCCCTCCACTTT,CASSGEGRSPLHF